This TCR beta chain was sequenced for a study of blood T cell repertoires in COVID-19. Source study methods: Amplified reference gene primers provided the basis for estimating nucleated cell counts. Sequencing was performed with immunoSEQ multiplex PCR; in TCRdb, only in-frame clones are kept and a portion is missing. That table furnishes V, J and clone size, whereas the DNA furnished D and trimming. The sample shows more than 150,000 clones, over 80% of them seen only once. CDR1 MDHEN and CDR2 SYDVKM come from the germline V gene. The CDR3 consists of 14 residues. V lost 3 bases and J lost 7; bases outside the gene matches: 7.

Sequenced sample: peripheral blood. The receptor comes from a man between 65 and 85 years old who had recovered from COVID-19. V and J are TRBV28 and TRBJ2-5; TRBD2 aligns across 8 bases. CDR3 residues: CASSLAAGDGTQYF. Written as DNA, the CDR3 is TGTGCCAGCAGTTTGGCAGCGGGGGATGGGACCCAGTACTTC.